A selection of T cell receptor beta chains follows, all from one sample in a study of neurological immune-mediated disorders. Using its own MiXCR run on the 5' RACE reads, TCRdb lists one record per CDR3 protein. The profile shows about 55,000 distinct CDR3 sequences, 3.6% of them singletons. The source material was PBMCs. Receptors originate from a man in his thirties or forties with multiple sclerosis. The CDR3 runs from the conserved cysteine through the conserved F or W. D genes are given only for firm matches. A row's size may be missing; if present it is once, few, many or a size class.

d_call	v_call	j_call	clone_size	cdr3_aa	cdr3_nt
NA	TRBV15	TRBJ2-3	many	CATSSPGPNTDTQYF	TGTGCCACCAGCAGCCCGGGACCAAACACAGATACGCAGTATTTT
TRBD2	TRBV5-1	TRBJ2-1	many	CASSLPGLAGVNEQFF	TGCGCCAGCAGCTTGCCCGGACTAGCGGGGGTGAATGAGCAGTTCTTC
NA	TRBV10-2	TRBJ2-7	many	CASGGPRPYEQYF	TGCGCCAGTGGGGGACCAAGGCCCTACGAGCAGTACTTC
NA	TRBV20-1	TRBJ1-2	many	CSASLYPGTYGYTF	TGCAGTGCTAGTTTGTATCCAGGTACCTATGGCTACACCTTC
TRBD1	TRBV29-1	TRBJ1-2	many	CSVPGTGSGEGGYTF	TGCAGCGTCCCCGGGACAGGCTCGGGAGAAGGTGGCTACACCTTC
NA	TRBV12-3/TRBV12-4	TRBJ1-5	many	CASSLAGHDSNQPQHF	TGTGCCAGCAGTTTAGCGGGACACGATAGCAATCAGCCCCAGCATTTT
NA	TRBV3-1	TRBJ1-1	many	CASSTGGTEAFF	TGTGCCAGCAGCACCGGAGGGACTGAAGCTTTCTTT
NA	TRBV20-1	TRBJ2-3	many	CSARTWDSDTQYF	TGCAGTGCTAGAACTTGGGACTCGGATACGCAGTATTTT
NA	TRBV5-1	TRBJ2-2	many	CASSPGTIENGELFF	TGCGCCAGCAGCCCCGGGACAATCGAGAACGGGGAGCTGTTTTTT
NA	TRBV11-2	TRBJ1-4	many	CASRSGTQGSGEKLFF	TGTGCCAGCAGATCCGGGACGCAGGGAAGCGGTGAAAAACTGTTTTTT
TRBD2	TRBV5-1	TRBJ2-3	many	CASSQGLAGDTQYF	TGCGCCAGCAGCCAGGGACTAGCCGGGGATACGCAGTATTTT
NA	TRBV12-3/TRBV12-4	TRBJ1-1	many	CASSFPGNTEAFF	TGTGCCAGCAGTTTCCCGGGGAACACTGAAGCTTTCTTT
TRBD1	TRBV6-6	TRBJ1-3	many	CATVGTGGNTIYF	TGTGCCACCGTGGGGACAGGCGGAAACACCATATATTTT
NA	TRBV27	TRBJ2-3	many	CASSLDEVDTQYF	TGTGCCAGCAGTTTAGATGAGGTCGATACGCAGTATTTT
TRBD2	TRBV20-1	TRBJ2-3	many	CSARELAGVFDTDTQYF	TGCAGTGCTAGGGAACTAGCGGGAGTATTTGACACAGATACGCAGTATTTT
NA	TRBV4-1	TRBJ1-1	many	CASTTENTEAFF	TGCGCCAGCACCACAGAGAACACTGAAGCTTTCTTT
TRBD2	TRBV9	TRBJ2-7	many	CASSGGGSGAYEQYF	TGTGCCAGCAGCGGAGGGGGTAGCGGGGCCTACGAGCAGTACTTC
TRBD1	TRBV5-1	TRBJ1-1	many	CASSLLMNNSKGAEAFF	TGCGCCAGCAGCTTGTTAATGAATAATTCGAAGGGGGCCGAAGCTTTCTTT
NA	TRBV20-1	TRBJ1-1	many	CSARSGGPPEAFF	TGCAGTGCTAGATCTGGAGGACCTCCAGAAGCTTTCTTT
NA	TRBV19	TRBJ2-2	NA	CASSGVANTGELFF	TGTGCCAGTAGCGGGGTAGCGAACACCGGGGAGCTGTTTTTT
TRBD2	TRBV24-1	TRBJ2-1	NA	CATSDHASGRGGEQFF	TGTGCCACCAGTGATCACGCTAGCGGGAGGGGGGGTGAGCAGTTCTTC
NA	TRBV29-1	TRBJ2-2	many	CSVAGLTTGELFF	TGCAGCGTGGCCGGACTAACCACCGGGGAGCTGTTTTTT
NA	TRBV5-1	TRBJ2-3	many	CASSLGQPPDTQYF	TGCGCCAGCAGCCTCGGACAGCCTCCAGATACGCAGTATTTT
TRBD1	TRBV13	TRBJ2-5	many	CASSLDRGETQYF	TGTGCCAGCAGCTTGGACAGGGGTGAGACCCAGTACTTC
NA	TRBV10-3	TRBJ2-6	many	CAISESGGSGANVLTF	TGTGCCATCAGTGAGTCAGGGGGCTCTGGGGCCAACGTCCTGACTTTC
NA	TRBV27	TRBJ2-1	many	CASTPLPPVGVVSEQFF	TGTGCCAGCACTCCTTTGCCCCCAGTGGGCGTCGTGTCTGAGCAGTTCTTC
NA	TRBV9	TRBJ1-6	many	CASSVEVNSPLHF	TGTGCCAGCAGCGTAGAGGTTAATTCACCCCTCCACTTT
NA	TRBV15	TRBJ2-3	many	CATSRSRDLLGTDTQYF	TGTGCCACCAGCAGATCCCGGGATCTCCTGGGCACAGATACGCAGTATTTT
NA	TRBV7-3	TRBJ2-3	many	CASSPGTGALADTQYF	TGTGCCAGCAGCCCCGGGACGGGGGCCTTGGCAGATACGCAGTATTTT
TRBD2	TRBV2	TRBJ2-7	many	CASSDGRRYEQYF	TGTGCCAGCAGTGACGGGAGGCGATACGAGCAGTACTTC
TRBD1	TRBV20-1	TRBJ1-2	many	CSAAPNRGQGYTF	TGCAGTGCAGCGCCGAACAGGGGGCAAGGCTACACCTTC
NA	TRBV12-3/TRBV12-4	TRBJ1-2	many	CASSLGRPIYGYTF	TGTGCCAGCAGTTTAGGTCGGCCGATCTATGGCTACACCTTC
NA	TRBV7-2	TRBJ1-1	many	CASSAKPGQNMNTEAFF	TGTGCCAGCAGCGCGAAGCCTGGGCAGAACATGAACACTGAAGCTTTCTTT
NA	TRBV7-9	TRBJ1-4	many	CASSRFNEKLFF	TGTGCCAGCAGCCGCTTTAACGAAAAACTGTTTTTT
TRBD2	TRBV5-1	TRBJ2-7	many	CASSLSGLAGEGYEQYF	TGCGCCAGCAGCTTGTCGGGACTAGCGGGAGAAGGATACGAGCAGTACTTC
NA	TRBV12-3/TRBV12-4	TRBJ2-7	many	CASSSRRGDYEQYF	TGTGCCAGCAGTTCCCGACGGGGTGACTACGAGCAGTACTTC
NA	TRBV28	TRBJ1-6	many	CASSLSGYGSPLHF	TGTGCCAGCAGTTTATCAGGGTACGGATCACCCCTCCACTTT
NA	TRBV29-1	TRBJ2-7	many	CSVPLVSGSSYEQYF	TGCAGCGTCCCCTTGGTGAGCGGAAGCTCCTACGAGCAGTACTTC
NA	TRBV7-2	TRBJ1-5	NA	CASSLVFGEPQHF	TGTGCCAGCAGCTTAGTTTTCGGAGAGCCCCAGCATTTT
TRBD1	TRBV11-1	TRBJ2-5	many	CASSLEPGQGGETQYF	TGTGCCAGCAGCTTAGAACCGGGACAGGGAGGAGAGACCCAGTACTTC
NA	TRBV20-1	TRBJ2-7	many	CSARVTGLEQYF	TGCAGTGCTAGAGTAACAGGTCTCGAGCAGTACTTC
NA	TRBV29-1	TRBJ2-7	many	CSVGSTGTSYEQYF	TGCAGCGTTGGGTCTACCGGGACCTCCTACGAGCAGTACTTC
NA	TRBV7-2	TRBJ2-1	many	CASSPILNEQFF	TGTGCCAGCAGCCCAATTCTGAATGAGCAGTTCTTC
NA	TRBV5-5	TRBJ2-7	NA	CASSLGAAYEQYF	TGTGCCAGCAGCTTGGGGGCAGCCTACGAGCAGTACTTC
NA	TRBV29-1	TRBJ1-1	many	CSVIPGYTEAFF	TGCAGCGTAATCCCAGGGTACACTGAAGCTTTCTTT
TRBD2	TRBV9	TRBJ2-7	many	CASSHPRTSGSYEQYF	TGTGCCAGCAGCCATCCTCGGACTAGCGGGAGTTACGAGCAGTACTTC
TRBD1	TRBV5-1	TRBJ2-3	many	CASSLTGTGTDTQYF	TGCGCCAGCAGCTTGACCGGGACAGGGACAGATACGCAGTATTTT
TRBD1	TRBV12-3/TRBV12-4	TRBJ2-2	many	CASSGQGGTGELFF	TGTGCCAGCAGTGGACAGGGGGGCACCGGGGAGCTGTTTTTT
NA	TRBV6-5	TRBJ2-3	many	CASSYSYRVSTDTQYF	TGTGCCAGCAGTTACTCGTATCGGGTTAGCACAGATACGCAGTATTTT
NA	TRBV20-1	TRBJ2-5	many	CSARGEGWAQYF	TGCAGTGCTCGGGGCGAGGGCTGGGCCCAGTACTTC
NA	TRBV7-2	TRBJ2-2	many	CASSFAGGGLGELFF	TGTGCCAGCAGCTTTGCAGGGGGGGGACTCGGGGAGCTGTTTTTT
NA	TRBV20-1	TRBJ2-4	many	CSASDEAKNIQYF	TGCAGTGCTAGTGACGAGGCCAAAAACATTCAGTACTTC
TRBD2	TRBV20-1	TRBJ2-4	many	CSAPEAGLNIQYF	TGCAGTGCCCCAGAAGCGGGATTAAACATTCAGTACTTC
NA	TRBV29-1	TRBJ2-3	many	CSVETGTLKGDTQYF	TGCAGCGTTGAAACCGGGACTCTGAAGGGCGATACGCAGTATTTT
NA	TRBV30	TRBJ1-1	many	CAWSSSVGTEAFF	TGTGCCTGGAGTTCATCAGTGGGCACTGAAGCTTTCTTT
NA	TRBV5-1	TRBJ2-3	many	CASSAGGPRSTDTQYF	TGCGCCAGCAGCGCCGGGGGACCTCGGAGCACAGATACGCAGTATTTT
NA	TRBV9	TRBJ2-3	many	CASSVVPSDTDTQYF	TGTGCCAGCAGCGTAGTTCCTAGCGACACAGATACGCAGTATTTT
TRBD1	TRBV3-1	TRBJ2-2	many	CASSLTRTGPGELFF	TGTGCCAGCAGTCTTACTAGGACAGGTCCCGGGGAGCTGTTTTTT